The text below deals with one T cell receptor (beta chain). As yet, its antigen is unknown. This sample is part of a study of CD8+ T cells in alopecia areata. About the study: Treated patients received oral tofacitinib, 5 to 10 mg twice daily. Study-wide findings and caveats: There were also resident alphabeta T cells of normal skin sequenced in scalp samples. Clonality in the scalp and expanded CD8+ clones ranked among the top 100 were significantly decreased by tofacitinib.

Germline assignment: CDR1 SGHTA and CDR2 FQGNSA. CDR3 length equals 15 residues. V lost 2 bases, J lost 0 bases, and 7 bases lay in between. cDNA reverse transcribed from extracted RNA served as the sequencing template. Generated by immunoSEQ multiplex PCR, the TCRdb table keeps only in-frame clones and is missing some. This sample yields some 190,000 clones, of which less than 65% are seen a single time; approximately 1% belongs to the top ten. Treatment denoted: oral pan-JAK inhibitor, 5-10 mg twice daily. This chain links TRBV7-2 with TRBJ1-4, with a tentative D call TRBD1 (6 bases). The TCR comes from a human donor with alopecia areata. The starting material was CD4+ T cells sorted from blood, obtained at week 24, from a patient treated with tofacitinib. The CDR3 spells CASSLTGPTNEKLFF. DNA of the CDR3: TGTGCCAGCAGCTTAACAGGGCCAACTAATGAAAAACTGTTTTTT.